This TCR beta chain was sequenced in a study of CD8+CD57+ T cells in acquired aplastic anemia. Study in general: Mean DNA quantity obtained from sorted CD4+ and CD8+ cells was 2.5 to 4 ug. Overall study findings and caveats: Patients and controls turned out to have more than 25 CD8+ CDR3 sequences in common.

There are many counts of this clonotype. What it binds is unknown. Germline V gene lookup returns CDR1 SGDLS and CDR2 YYNGEE. This CDR3 is built from 12 residues. V was shortened by 3 bases and J by 5 bases, with 5 bases between the two germline ends. The authors sequenced patients whose flow cytometry had shown CD8+CD57+ cell expansion. Every patient had severe acquired aplastic anemia. Genomic DNA acted as the template from which TCR beta VDJ combination and CDR3 sequence profiling were carried out. TCRdb reanalysed the reads using MiXCR and keeps one entry per CDR3 protein. The sample records 150,000 to 200,000 distinct CDR3 sequences, 45% to 55% being singletons.

The chain links TRBV9 to TRBJ2-2, with D uncertain. This sequence originates from a human donor with aplastic anemia. The material sequenced was sorted CD4+, CD8+, or CD8+CD57+ T cells (not recorded which) from PBMCs. The CDR3 sequence is CASSAVTGELFF. For the CDR3, the DNA is TGTGCCAGCAGCGCAGTTACCGGGGAGCTGTTTTTT.